This T cell receptor beta chain was profiled in a study of Ad26.COV2.S vaccination and SARS-CoV-2 variants (dated by TCRdb to the early 2020s). Background on the whole study: Vaccine-arm donors came from COV1001, a multicentre, randomized, double-blind, placebo-controlled phase I-IIa trial of Ad26.COV2.S in healthy adults. Dosing of Ad26.COV2.S was intramuscular, at either 5x10^10 or 1x10^11 viral particles, delivered as one shot or as two shots spaced 56 days apart. TCRbeta repertoire sequencing served as the tool for gauging how specific and how broad the SARS-CoV-2-reactive T cell receptors were following Ad26.COV2.S vaccination. A total of approximately 30 samples were included in the TCR-sequenced set, comprising about 20 Ad26.COV2.S vaccine recipients, 5 placebo recipients and 8 SARS-CoV-2 convalescent individuals. Trial participants were randomized into five groups of five, in which low-dose or high-dose Ad26.COV2.S was given once or twice, or placebo was given on both occasions. Throughout the experiments and outcome assessment, investigators stayed blinded to trial group allocation. Overall study outcomes, separate from this receptor: Ad26.COV2.S recipients had higher spike-specific TCR breadth than placebo recipients (P = 0.0014). The authors noted that total T cell responses may have been underestimated by the TCR breadth and depth analyses. Substantial breadth of spike-specific CD8+ and CD4+ T cell responses was reported after vaccination. Comparing responses between vaccine doses or regimens was not something the study was powered to do. Vaccine and placebo recipients had comparable non-spike TCR breadth, which fits with the vaccine containing only spike.

Note on this clone: Its antigen is not yet known. Base qualities are not recorded, but no much larger clone differs from it by a single base.

The immunoSEQ Assay was the method used to sequence TCRbeta CDR3 regions. After extraction, genomic DNA underwent amplification by bias-controlled multiplex PCR, followed by high-throughput sequencing. The published analysis was carried out like this. To quantify the absolute abundance of each unique TCRbeta CDR3 region, sequences were collapsed and filtered. T cell fraction was estimated by normalization of TCRbeta template counts to usable DNA, with usable DNA being measured through amplification of reference genes present in all nucleated cells. Repertoire TCRs were annotated as SARS-CoV-2-specific by exact matching of V gene, CDR3 amino acid sequence and J gene to a known reactive TCR set. The reference SARS-CoV-2 TCR set was obtained from MIRA and was filtered for enrichment in COVID-19-positive ImmuneCODE repertoires, whereby public or cross-reactive TCRs were removed. Using the MIRA antigens, annotated TCRs were further analysed by specific ORF or by position within an ORF. Breadth was defined as annotated unique rearrangements over total unique productive rearrangements; depth was the summed frequency of those rearrangements. Group comparisons of TCR breadth used two-sided Wilcoxon rank-sum tests. As stored in TCRdb, this immuneACCESS dataset retains in-frame rearrangements with V and J assigned. A fraction of the clones does not appear; measured against another copy, unresolved V genes explain less than half of the discrepancy, and the remainder lacks a known reason. V and J calls and clone size are copied from that table; D and trimming were computed from the DNA. The table for this sample lists 410,000 or so clones; 90% of them were counted only once. The ten largest clones take up 10% to 15% of the sample.

The treatment or condition label, read with the paper, signifies: some 19 received Ad26.COV2.S at low or high dose, single or two shots; roughly five received placebo; per-sample allocation not given. Repertoires of vaccine and placebo recipients were sequenced from samples collected on day 63 after the first injection. Between 29 July and 7 August 2020, Cohort 1b enrolled 25 adults aged 18-55 years at one site in Boston, USA. As a vaccine, Ad26.COV2.S was a replication-incompetent adenovirus type 26 vector that expressed a prefusion-stabilized SARS-CoV-2 spike protein derived from the original Wuhan strain. From a lookup of the germline V gene, CDR1 and CDR2 are SGHVS and FQNEAQ. There are 17 amino acids in the CDR3, from cysteine to phenylalanine inclusive. Of the read, only the CDR3 DNA is kept; its 51 bases are in frame from base 1. Trimming removed 5 bases from V and 0 bases from J; the gene matches leave 10 bases unexplained.

This receptor was taken from a person aged 18-65 years who received the Ad26.COV2.S COVID-19 vaccine or a placebo. This material consisted of peripheral blood, taken in a trial of Ad26.COV2.S vaccine versus placebo. Rearrangement joined TRBV7-8 to TRBJ2-1; TRBD1 matches 7 bases in the middle. In nucleotide form, the sequence is TGTGCCAGCAGCGCTTACGCACAGGGGTCCTCCTACAATGAGCAGTTCTTC. It codes for CASSAYAQGSSYNEQFF.